This T cell receptor (beta chain) came from a study of CD8 T cells in ankylosing spondylitis. The study, taken as a whole, reports: Previously reported in reactive arthritis synovial fluid and blood were some of the motif variants. One TCR beta motif, made up of roughly 8 highly homologous variants, appeared characteristic of ankylosing spondylitis blood.

Looked up from germline, CDR1 is SGHRS and CDR2 is YFSETQ. The ends were cut back, 0 bases at V and 5 bases at J, with 8 bases in the middle. The CDR3 totals 13 residues. TCRdb itself ran the 5' RACE reads through MiXCR, one entry per CDR3 protein. This table holds about 540,000 distinct CDR3 sequences, about an eighth found once. This clonotype was recorded many times. The antigen is undetermined. The clonotype originates from a male donor with ankylosing spondylitis. V and J are TRBV5-1 and TRBJ1-1; D unclear. The specimen was blood, either unsorted or a sorted T cell fraction (not recorded which). The CDR3 bases are TGCGCCAGCAGCTTGGATGTAGGGACTGAAGCTTTCTTT. Translated, it gives CASSLDVGTEAFF.